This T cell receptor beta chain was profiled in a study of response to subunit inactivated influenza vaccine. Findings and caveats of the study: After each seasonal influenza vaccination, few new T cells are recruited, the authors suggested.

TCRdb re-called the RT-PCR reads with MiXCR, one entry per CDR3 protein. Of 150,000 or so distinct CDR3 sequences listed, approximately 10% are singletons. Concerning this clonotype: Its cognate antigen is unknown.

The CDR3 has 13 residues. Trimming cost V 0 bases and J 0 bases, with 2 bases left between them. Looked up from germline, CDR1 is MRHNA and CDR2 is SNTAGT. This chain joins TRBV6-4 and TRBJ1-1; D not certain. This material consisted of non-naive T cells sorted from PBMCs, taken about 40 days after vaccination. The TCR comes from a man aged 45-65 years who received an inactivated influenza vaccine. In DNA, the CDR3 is TGTGCCAGCAGTGACTCCGTGAACACTGAAGCTTTCTTT. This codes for CASSDSVNTEAFF.